The 30 T cell receptor beta chains presented below share a single source sample, sequenced in a study of identifying expanded T cells in peripheral blood. Clones were read by immunoSEQ multiplex PCR, and TCRdb kept only the in-frame ones, dropping some. The sample includes 84,000 or so clones, about 91% seen only once; the top ten take roughly 2.8%. Sequenced: blood. The receptors originated from a person between 18 and 69 years old in good health.

Details on this clone: The CDR3 ends on some other residue instead of the conserved phenylalanine or tryptophan, so this is likely a read error. This chain uses TRBV6-6 with TRBJ2-7; D might be TRBD1 (5 bases). The germline V gene encodes CDR1 MNHNY and CDR2 SVGAGI (reference sequence). The CDR3 spans 13 residues. Trimming took off 2 bases at V and 6 bases at J, with 11 bases between the two ends. In nucleotides, the CDR3 is TGTGCCAGCAGTTACGGCCAGGGCGGCGAGCAGTACCTC. This encodes CASSYGQGGEQYL.

The count of this clone is one. The V and J genes are TRBV7-3 and TRBJ2-1, with 10 bases aligning to TRBD2. Losses at the gene ends were 1 base for V and 9 bases for J; bases not matched to a gene: 21. This CDR3 is 20 amino acids long. Germline loops: CDR1 SGHTA, CDR2 FQGTGA. CDR3 residues: CASSLIVLAPASGSIGEQFF. The DNA of the CDR3 is TGTGCCAGCAGCTTAATCGTTTTGGCCCCGGCTAGCGGGAGCATCGGTGAGCAGTTCTTC.

Comment on this clone: One end of the junction fails to match germline, which may point to a read error. The chain uses TRBV2 and TRBJ1-3; 8 bases line up with TRBD1. The CDR3 has 9 amino acids. Germline V gene sequence: CDR1 SNHLY, CDR2 FYNNEI. The CDR3 nucleotides are TGTGCCAGCGGGACAGGCGGAGTCTTT. Translating it yields CASGTGGVF.

DNA of the CDR3: TGTGCCAGCAGCGTATACAACAATGAGCAGTTCTTC. Amino acid sequence: CASSVYNNEQFF. The chain has TRBV2 and TRBJ2-1, with D unresolved. The CDR3 contains 12 residues. The V gene's germline CDR1 is SNHLY and CDR2 FYNNEI. The V end lost 6 bases, the J end lost 5 bases, and 8 bases lay between the germline ends.

The chain uses TRBV9 and TRBJ1-5; D possibly corresponds to TRBD1 (5 bases). Germline-derived CDR1 and CDR2 are SGDLS and YYNGEE. The CDR3 totals 14 residues. Trimming shortened V by 4 bases and J by 1 base, and 9 bases separated the two germline ends. CDR3 loop: CASSPGTSNQPQHF. CDR3 DNA: TGTGCCAGCAGCCCCGGGACCAGCAATCAGCCCCAGCATTTT.

V usage is TRBV7-9 and J usage is TRBJ2-7; the D gene could be TRBD1 or TRBD2 (5 bases each). This CDR3 comprises 13 residues. Germline loops: CDR1 SEHNR, CDR2 FQNEAQ (reference sequence). V lost 3 bases and J lost 2, with 8 bases in between. Written as DNA, the CDR3 is TGTGCCAGCAGCTTTGGGGGAGCCTACGAGCAGTACTTC. Amino acid sequence: CASSFGGAYEQYF.

The V call is TRBV18, the J call TRBJ1-3; D is uncertain. There are 13 residues in the CDR3. Germline V gene data show CDR1 as KGHSH and CDR2 as LQKENI. Trimming pared 0 bases from V and 4 bases from J, leaving 4 bases between. CDR3 DNA sequence: TGTGCCAGCTCACCACCAGGGGGAAACACCATATATTTT. Protein product: CASSPPGGNTIYF.

Comment on this clone: Distinct nucleotide sequences in the sample also encode this CDR3. The J gene is TRBJ2-7, the V gene TRBV4-3; D gene unclear. Trimming took 0 bases from V and 3 from J, leaving 9 bases between them. The germline V gene encodes CDR1 LGHNA and CDR2 YSLEER. This CDR3 comprises 14 residues. The CDR3 coding sequence is TGCGCCAGCAGCCAAGATGGTACCAGCTACGAGCAGTACTTC. Translation gives CASSQDGTSYEQYF.

The CDR3 spells CASSPIELLGTDTQYF. The CDR3 DNA sequence: TGTGCCAGCTCACCAATTGAGTTATTAGGCACAGATACGCAGTATTTT. The V and J genes are TRBV18 and TRBJ2-3; no firm D call. Germline V gene sequence: CDR1 KGHSH, CDR2 LQKENI. The V end lost 2 bases, the J end lost 1 base, and 13 bases lay between the germline ends. The CDR3 length is 16 residues.

The chain is built from TRBV19 and TRBJ2-1; D gene ambiguous. Between the trimmed V and J ends, which lost 3 bases and 0 bases, there was a span of 15 bases. CDR1 and CDR2 from the germline V gene are LNHDA and SQIVND (reference sequence). The CDR3 is 17 residues long. The CDR3 DNA reads TGTGCCAGTAGTATTATCGGAACCCAGAGCTCCTACAATGAGCAGTTCTTC. This encodes CASSIIGTQSSYNEQFF.

The rearrangement joins TRBV9 to TRBJ2-7; D is perhaps TRBD2 (6 bases). Germline V lookup: CDR1 SGDLS, CDR2 YYNGEE. The CDR3 consists of 14 residues. V lost 3 bases and J 6 bases, leaving 16 bases between the germline ends. CDR3: CASSARRLDSEQYF. The CDR3 DNA reads TGTGCCAGCAGCGCACGCCGACTAGATAGCGAGCAGTACTTC.

V is TRBV7-3 and J is TRBJ2-2, with D hard to call. V gave up 3 bases and J gave up 0 bases, with 11 bases separating them. The CDR3 spans 16 residues. Germline V gene lookup returns CDR1 SGHTA and CDR2 FQGTGA. CDR3 DNA: TGTGCCAGCAGCTTCGAAAGAGGCACGAACACCGGGGAGCTGTTTTTT. As protein: CASSFERGTNTGELFF.

The J gene is TRBJ2-5, the V gene TRBV5-1; 7 bases align to TRBD1. CDR3 length: 14 amino acids. Germline lookup yields CDR1 SGHRS and CDR2 YFSETQ. J lost 5 bases, V lost 0 bases, and 4 bases had no gene match. This chain's CDR3 is CASSLGQGGETQYF. The CDR3, as DNA: TGCGCCAGCAGCTTGGGACAGGGTGGCGAGACCCAGTACTTC.

The chain recombines TRBV6-5 with TRBJ1-1; a weak D match, TRBD1 (5 bases). Germline V gene data show CDR1 as MNHEY and CDR2 as SVGAGI. Trimming took 2 bases from V and 4 from J, leaving 11 bases between them. CDR3 length equals 14 residues. The CDR3 DNA follows: TGTGCCAGCAGTTACGGGGGGACGCGCACTGAAGCTTTCTTT. Translating gives CASSYGGTRTEAFF.

The rearrangement uses TRBV7-3 and TRBJ2-1; TRBD2 matches at 9 bases. The CDR3 is 16 residues long. V gave up 2 bases and J gave up 2 bases; unmatched junction bases: 4. Germline V lookup: CDR1 SGHTA, CDR2 FQGTGA. DNA for the CDR3: TGTGCCAGCAGCTTACAGGGGACTAGCCCCTACAATGAGCAGTTCTTC. As protein: CASSLQGTSPYNEQFF.

This rearrangement joins TRBV13 to TRBJ1-2, with TRBD1 identical over 7 bases. The CDR3 runs 14 residues. With 5 bases clipped from V and 2 bases from J, the junction kept 5 bases outside the gene matches. Germline CDR1 is PRHDT and CDR2 is FYEKMQ (reference sequence). The CDR3 bases are TGTGCCAGCAGCATCTGGACAGGCAACTATGGCTACACCTTC. This gives the protein CASSIWTGNYGYTF.

The chain carries TRBV18 and TRBJ1-6; a weak D match, TRBD1 (6 bases). The CDR3 has 16 residues. CDR1 is KGHSH, CDR2 LQKENI, per germline. The V end was cut by 3 bases, the J end by 10 bases, with 19 bases between. CDR3 DNA: TGTGCCAGCTCACCTTCACAGGCCAGGGGTGTCTCACCCCTCCACTTT. Amino acid sequence: CASSPSQARGVSPLHF.

Here the CDR3 DNA reads TGTGCCAGCAGTGAACGTCGGGACATTTATCAGCCCCAGCATTTT. Its translation: CASSERRDIYQPQHF. The V and J genes are TRBV2 and TRBJ1-5; D may be TRBD1 (6 bases). The germline V gene has CDR1 SNHLY and CDR2 FYNNEI. The CDR3 spans 15 residues. The germline V and J ends were trimmed by 2 bases and 5 bases, with 13 bases remaining between them.

The V and J genes are TRBV14 and TRBJ1-2; D is ambiguous. The CDR3 is 15 amino acids. The germline V gene encodes CDR1 SGHDN and CDR2 FVKESK. V was shortened by 3 bases and J by 7 bases, with 18 bases between the two germline ends. This chain's CDR3 is CASSHDRVNHRGYTF. Here the CDR3 DNA reads TGTGCCAGCAGCCACGATCGGGTGAACCACCGTGGCTACACCTTC.

The CDR3 coding sequence is TGTGCCAGCAGCTTGGAGTGGAGGGGCGGCGGCTACACCTTC. Translating it yields CASSLEWRGGGYTF. V gene TRBV5-6 combines with J gene TRBJ1-2; possibly TRBD1 for D (5 bases). V lost 0 bases to trimming and J lost 8 bases, with 14 bases between them. In germline, CDR1 is SGHDT, CDR2 YYEEEE. The CDR3 extends over 14 amino acids.

The chain combines TRBV7-8 with TRBJ2-3; unclear D gene. V dropped 1 base and J dropped 4 bases, with 6 bases sitting between them. Germline V gene sequence: CDR1 SGHVS, CDR2 FQNEAQ. There are 13 residues in the CDR3. The CDR3, as DNA: TGTGCCAGCAGCTTAGGGCCCTCAGATACGCAGTATTTT. This encodes CASSLGPSDTQYF.

The CDR3 is CASSFTGLPSNEKLFF. The CDR3 DNA reads as TGTGCCAGCAGCTTCACCGGACTCCCGTCTAATGAAAAACTGTTTTTT. The chain employs TRBV7-2 and TRBJ1-4; D is ambiguous. Trimming took off 3 bases at V and 3 bases at J, with 14 bases between the two ends. Germline V gives CDR1 SGHTA, CDR2 FQGNSA. The CDR3 extends over 16 amino acids.

The chain carries TRBV30 and TRBJ1-2; 7 bases align to TRBD1. Germline CDR1 reads GTSNPN; CDR2 reads SVGIG (reference sequence). V lost 4 bases to trimming and J lost 2 bases; unmatched junction nucleotides: 10. The CDR3 contains 15 residues. The CDR3 loop reads CAWTDRVGENYGYTF. The CDR3 nucleotides are TGTGCCTGGACAGACAGGGTCGGAGAAAACTATGGCTACACCTTC.

The chain has TRBV7-2 and TRBJ1-1; 7 bases are a match to TRBD1. Trimming cost V 5 bases and J 1 base; bases outside gene matches: 16. Germline CDR1 and CDR2: SGHTA and FQGNSA. The CDR3 covers 18 residues. The CDR3 loop is CASSLPRAGGDRNTEAFF. CDR3 nucleotide sequence: TGTGCCAGCAGCCTCCCTCGGGCAGGGGGTGACCGGAACACTGAAGCTTTCTTT.

This clone has a single count. This same CDR3 is encoded by further DNA sequences in the sample. J is TRBJ2-3 and V is TRBV5-1; D is unclear. Per the germline V gene, CDR1 is SGHRS and CDR2 is YFSETQ. Between the trimmed V and J ends, which lost 0 bases and 4 bases, there was a span of 3 bases. The CDR3 length is 12 residues. The CDR3 loop is CASSLGSDTQYF. DNA for the CDR3: TGCGCCAGCAGCTTGGGGTCAGATACGCAGTATTTT.

In this sample, this clone turned up once. The V and J genes are TRBV6-5 and TRBJ1-1; no clear D gene. The germline gives CDR1 MNHEY, CDR2 SVGAGI. This CDR3 contains 13 residues. V gave up 6 bases and J gave up 1 base, with 9 bases separating them. CDR3 sequence reads: CASSPDWNTEAFF. CDR3 sequence (DNA): TGTGCCAGCAGCCCGGATTGGAACACTGAAGCTTTCTTT.

In DNA, the CDR3 is TGTGCCAGCAGCTTGTGGGGACTAGCGGGAGCTACGCAGTATTTT. Its translation: CASSLWGLAGATQYF. The chain links TRBV5-8 to TRBJ2-3; 14 nucleotides match TRBD2. This CDR3 spans 15 amino acids. CDR1 is SGHTS, CDR2 YDEGEE, per germline. V shed 1 base and J 8 bases; nucleotides not matched to a gene: 3.

The chain joins TRBV30 to TRBJ1-6; D remains ambiguous. The CDR3 extends over 13 amino acids. With 2 bases removed from V and 8 bases from J, the gap between germline ends came to 10 bases. The V gene's germline CDR1 is GTSNPN and CDR2 SVGIG (reference sequence). This CDR3 is CAWSPSRDSPLHF. The CDR3 nucleotides read TGTGCCTGGAGTCCCTCGAGGGATTCACCCCTCCACTTT.

CDR3 bases: TGTGCCAGCAGTGTGAATTCTGGGGCCAACGTCCTGACTTTC. It codes for CASSVNSGANVLTF. The chain joins TRBV6-4 to TRBJ2-6; D ambiguous. The V and J ends lost 4 bases and 1 base respectively, with 5 bases between them. Germline CDR1 is MRHNA and CDR2 is SNTAGT. The CDR3 spans 14 residues.

The chain couples TRBV6-5 to TRBJ2-7, with TRBD1 matching over 10 bases. The V gene's germline CDR1 is MNHEY and CDR2 SVGAGI. V was clipped by 6 bases and J by 2 bases; unmatched bases: 7. The CDR3 is 15 residues long. CDR3 amino acids: CASRDRDRGTYEQYF. CDR3 in DNA: TGTGCCAGCAGGGACCGGGACAGGGGAACCTACGAGCAGTACTTC.